The 29 T cell receptor beta chains given below trace back to one sample, sequenced in a study of beta chain features in type 1 diabetes. Study results and limitations: For Type 1 diabetes patients, all four CD4+ subsets carried TCRB CDR3s that were moderately but significantly shorter.

Of the isolated RNA, all was reverse transcribed, and so the sequenced material was expressed TCRB transcripts. Profiling relied on immunoSEQ multiplex PCR, and the TCRdb table lists in-frame clones only, not all of them. The sample holds 640,000 or so clones; over 10% are singletons and the top ten take roughly 0.022%. The antigens of these receptors remain unknown. Specimen: naive CD4+ T cells from blood. The receptors come from a man aged 18 to 30 with type 1 diabetes.

This rearrangement joins TRBV7-9 to TRBJ1-4; TRBD1 is a possible D gene (6 bases). Deletions cut 0 bases from V and 6 bases from J, with 8 bases between. The CDR3 length is 14 residues. Germline V gene data show CDR1 as SEHNR and CDR2 as FQNEAQ (reference sequence). The CDR3 loop reads CASSLATGDEKLFF. Written as DNA, the CDR3 is TGTGCCAGCAGCTTAGCGACAGGTGATGAAAAACTGTTTTTT.

The chain recombines TRBV7-2 with TRBJ1-2, with D unresolved. Germline V lookup: CDR1 SGHTA, CDR2 FQGNSA. Trimming pared 0 bases from V and 0 bases from J, leaving 8 bases between. The CDR3 runs 15 residues. The CDR3 bases are TGTGCCAGCAGCTTAGCGACGGGGACTAACTATGGCTACACCTTC. Its translation is CASSLATGTNYGYTF.

In nucleotides, the CDR3 is TGTGCCAGCAGCGTAGCGGGGGCCTTTAACACCGGGGAGCTGTTTTTT. It encodes CASSVAGAFNTGELFF. This chain connects TRBV9 to TRBJ2-2; D might be TRBD1 or TRBD2, each matching 6 bases. Germline V gene lookup returns CDR1 SGDLS and CDR2 YYNGEE. V lost 0 bases and J lost 2, with 11 bases in between. CDR3 length: 16 amino acids.

This clone turned up a few times. The chain uses TRBV2 and TRBJ1-2, with D maybe TRBD1 (6 bases). Per germline, CDR1 SNHLY and CDR2 FYNNEI. Trimming removed 4 bases from V and 4 bases from J, with 16 bases in between. CDR3 length: 15 amino acids. The CDR3 DNA reads TGTGCCAGCAGTGGGGACACAACCTTGGGCTATGGCTACACCTTC. Amino acid sequence: CASSGDTTLGYGYTF.

The rearrangement links TRBV7-9 to TRBJ1-5, with D perhaps matching TRBD1 (5 bases). CDR3 size: 17 residues. Germline V gene lookup returns CDR1 SEHNR and CDR2 FQNEAQ (reference sequence). V lost 5 bases, J lost 2 bases, and 19 bases lay in between. CDR3 region: CASSPWGIHQGNQPQHF. The DNA for the CDR3 is TGTGCCAGCAGCCCCTGGGGGATCCATCAGGGCAATCAGCCCCAGCATTTT.

Note on this clone: Other nucleotide sequences in the sample specify the same CDR3. The gene calls are TRBV18 and TRBJ2-7, with D hard to call. Looked up from germline, CDR1 is KGHSH and CDR2 is LQKENI. The CDR3 runs to 11 residues. V was cut by 5 bases and J by 1 base, with 3 bases left in between. CDR3 amino acids: CASSSSYEQYF. The CDR3 nucleotides read TGTGCCAGCTCATCTTCCTACGAGCAGTACTTC.

The chain joins TRBV6-5 to TRBJ1-5; D unresolved. In germline, CDR1 is MNHEY, CDR2 SVGAGI. The CDR3 contains 15 residues. Trimming took off 0 bases at V and 5 bases at J, with 11 bases between the two ends. The CDR3 here is CASSYSMGRDQPQHF. The CDR3 DNA is TGTGCCAGCAGTTACTCGATGGGCCGGGATCAGCCCCAGCATTTT.

The chain combines TRBV7-2 with TRBJ1-5; 7 positions agree with TRBD1. Germline V gene sequence: CDR1 SGHTA, CDR2 FQGNSA. V shed 2 bases, J shed 5 bases, and the junction held 0 bases outside the gene matches. This CDR3 region has 13 residues. CDR3 nucleotide sequence: TGTGCCAGCAGCTTAACAGGGGATCAGCCCCAGCATTTT. Residues: CASSLTGDQPQHF.

Points on this clone: The same CDR3 also results from other DNA sequences found in this sample. The chain has TRBV7-9 and TRBJ2-3; D may be TRBD2 (5 bases). This CDR3 spans 14 amino acids. Trimming took off 5 bases at V and 3 bases at J, with 12 bases between the two ends. In germline, CDR1 is SEHNR, CDR2 FQNEAQ (reference sequence). Written as DNA, the CDR3 is TGTGCCAGCAGCCTTCGGGAAGGGACAGATACGCAGTATTTT. Its translation: CASSLREGTDTQYF.

DNA of the CDR3: TGTGCCAGCAGCCCAACCGTCGGACAGGGAGGAGATACGCAGTATTTT. Residues: CASSPTVGQGGDTQYF. The rearrangement uses TRBV4-2 and TRBJ2-3; TRBD1 agrees at 8 bases. Germline V gives CDR1 LGHNA, CDR2 YNFKEQ. This CDR3 is built from 16 residues. V trimming: 4 bases; J trimming: 5 bases; junction bases outside the gene matches: 11.

This clone was detected only a few times. This chain links TRBV30 with TRBJ1-5, with a possible D match to TRBD1 (5 bases). V lost 5 bases and J lost 4, with 18 bases in between. Germline-derived CDR1 and CDR2 are GTSNPN and SVGIG (reference sequence). The CDR3 consists of 15 residues. CDR3 loop: CAWDSGTLENQPQHF. In DNA, the CDR3 is TGTGCCTGGGACAGCGGGACTTTAGAGAATCAGCCCCAGCATTTT. Filled out from reference TRBV30 and TRBJ1-5, the complete variable domain reads SQTIHQWPATLVQPVGSPLSLECTVEGTSNPNLYWYRQAAGRGLQLLFYSVGIGQISSEVPQNLSASRPQDRQFILSSKKLLLSDSGFYLCAWDSGTLENQPQHFGDGTRLSIL.

V is TRBV14 and J is TRBJ2-7; either TRBD1 or TRBD2 may fit D (5 bases each). This CDR3 has 13 residues. Germline V CDR1 and CDR2: SGHDN, FVKESK. V lost 0 bases to trimming and J lost 6 bases, with 9 bases between them. In nucleotides, the CDR3 is TGTGCCAGCAGCCAAGATGAGGGGCTCGAGCAGTACTTC. It codes for CASSQDEGLEQYF.

The genes are TRBV28 and TRBJ2-1; D not resolved. CDR3 size: 11 residues. CDR1 MDHEN and CDR2 SYDVKM come from the germline V gene. V lost 4 bases, J lost 14 bases, and 12 bases lay in between. The CDR3 sequence: CASSSPPWEFF. CDR3 nucleotides: TGTGCCAGCAGTTCCCCACCGTGGGAGTTCTTC.

The table lists this clone with a few counts. The chain carries TRBV25-1 and TRBJ1-1, with D possibly being TRBD1 (5 bases). The V end was cut by 2 bases, the J end by 4 bases, with 14 bases between. The germline gives CDR1 MGHDK, CDR2 SYGVNS. CDR3 length: 15 residues. CDR3 DNA: TGTGCCAGCAGTGAAGGCTTGACAGAAACCACTGAAGCTTTCTTT. Its protein is CASSEGLTETTEAFF.

The V and J genes are TRBV5-1 and TRBJ2-7; D tentatively reads TRBD1 or TRBD2 (6 bases each). Germline CDR1 SGHRS, CDR2 YFSETQ. The CDR3 extends over 13 amino acids. The germline V and J ends were trimmed by 2 bases and 5 bases, with 11 bases remaining between them. Here the CDR3 reads CASSFEGEDEQYF. The DNA for the CDR3 is TGCGCCAGCAGCTTTGAGGGGGAGGACGAGCAGTACTTC.

This clone was detected only a few times. The chain combines TRBV29-1 with TRBJ1-2, with 10 bases identical to TRBD1. The CDR3 is 13 amino acids. V lost 7 bases to trimming and J lost 8 bases; unmatched junction nucleotides: 10. Germline V lookup: CDR1 SQVTM, CDR2 ANQGSEA. The CDR3 DNA reads as TGCAGCGACCTTCCGGGACAGGGGAGAGGCTACACCTTC. Its protein product is CSDLPGQGRGYTF.

This clone was detected a few times. This chain joins TRBV7-2 and TRBJ2-3; TRBD2 matches 7 bases. The V and J ends lost 1 base and 8 bases, in that order; junction bases with no gene match: 0. CDR3 length: 12 residues. Germline loops: CDR1 SGHTA, CDR2 FQGNSA. The CDR3 sequence: CASSLGGGTQYF. The CDR3 coding sequence is TGTGCCAGCAGCTTAGGCGGGGGTACGCAGTATTTT.

The V call is TRBV5-1, the J call TRBJ2-3; D is unresolved. Per the germline V gene, CDR1 is SGHRS and CDR2 is YFSETQ. The ends were cut back, 2 bases at V and 6 bases at J, with 4 bases in the middle. CDR3 size: 11 residues. The CDR3 here is CASSFDDTQYF. The CDR3 region has the DNA TGCGCCAGCAGCTTTGATGATACGCAGTATTTT. The complete variable domain, with remaining parts taken from reference TRBV5-1 and TRBJ2-3, reads KAGVTQTPRYLIKTRGQQVTLSCSPISGHRSVSWYQQTPGQGLQFLFEYFSETQRNKGNFPGRFSGRQFSNSRSEMNVSTLELGDSALYLCASSFDDTQYFGPGTRLTVL.

There are a few counts of this clone. The chain has TRBV5-1 and TRBJ2-5; 10 bases fit TRBD1. The CDR3 contains 14 residues. CDR1 is SGHRS and CDR2 is YFSETQ in the germline V gene. J lost 5 bases, V lost 5 bases, and 6 bases had no gene match. The CDR3 bases are TGCGCCAGCAGTCCGACAGGGGGCTACGAGACCCAGTACTTC. This gives the protein CASSPTGGYETQYF.

The rearrangement uses TRBV7-9 and TRBJ1-1; the D gene is possibly TRBD1 (5 bases). The V gene lost 4 bases and the J gene lost 3 bases, with 18 bases spanning the gap. CDR1 and CDR2 (germline): SEHNR, FQNEAQ (reference sequence). The CDR3 totals 16 residues. The CDR3 protein is CASSSPGLREHTEAFF. The CDR3 coding sequence is TGTGCCAGCAGCTCTCCGGGGCTTAGGGAACACACTGAAGCTTTCTTT.

This clone was seen more than once but under ten times. The V call is TRBV30, the J call TRBJ2-3; D is ambiguous. This CDR3 region has 13 residues. Germline-derived CDR1 and CDR2 are GTSNPN and SVGIG (reference sequence). The V end lost 4 bases, the J end lost 0 bases, and 8 bases lay between the germline ends. The CDR3: CAWKVKSTDTQYF. The CDR3 DNA reads TGTGCCTGGAAGGTAAAAAGCACAGATACGCAGTATTTT.

This clone was picked up a small number of times. The V and J genes are TRBV6-4 and TRBJ2-1; 8 nucleotides line up with TRBD2. The CDR3 is 15 residues long. CDR1 MRHNA and CDR2 SNTAGT come from the germline V gene. J lost 5 bases, V lost 6 bases, and 9 bases had no gene match. This chain's CDR3 is CASSPGGPANNEQFF. For the CDR3, the DNA is TGTGCCAGCAGCCCGGGGGGGCCCGCCAACAATGAGCAGTTCTTC.

This clone was detected a few times. The chain has TRBV2 and TRBJ2-7, with D tentatively TRBD1 (6 bases). The CDR3 loop spans 13 amino acids. CDR1 and CDR2 (germline): SNHLY, FYNNEI. V was pared by 2 bases and J by 5 bases, with 10 bases between. CDR3 residues: CASSESGQNEQYF. CDR3 DNA sequence: TGTGCCAGCAGTGAATCTGGACAGAACGAGCAGTACTTC.

This clone was seen a handful of times. The V gene is TRBV11-3, the J gene TRBJ2-3; D remains ambiguous. CDR1 is SGHNT and CDR2 is YENEEA in the germline V gene. The CDR3 spans 11 residues. Trimming removed 8 bases at V and 5 bases at J, with 8 bases between. The CDR3 bases are TGTGCCAGCGAACTCGGAGATACGCAGTATTTT. As protein: CASELGDTQYF.

V is TRBV4-2 and J is TRBJ2-5; maybe TRBD2 (5 bases). The CDR3 is made up of 13 amino acids. Germline V lookup: CDR1 LGHNA, CDR2 YNFKEQ. V was cut by 0 bases and J by 5 bases, with 7 bases left in between. In DNA form, the CDR3 reads TGTGCCAGCAGCCAAGATTGGAGGGAGACCCAGTACTTC. Translating it yields CASSQDWRETQYF.

A few counts support this clone. The chain employs TRBV11-2 and TRBJ2-5; the D is unclear. V was clipped by 1 base and J by 2 bases, with 14 bases between them. The germline V gene has CDR1 SGHAT and CDR2 FQNNGV. The CDR3 runs to 16 residues. The CDR3 loop reads CASSLVADTLQETQYF. DNA of the CDR3: TGTGCCAGCAGCTTAGTGGCAGATACTTTACAAGAGACCCAGTACTTC.

The chain couples TRBV4-1 to TRBJ1-5, with a tentative D call TRBD1 (5 bases). Per germline, CDR1 MGHRA and CDR2 YSYEKL. Trimming removed 4 bases from V and 0 bases from J, with 16 bases in between. This CDR3 is built from 17 residues. The CDR3 region is CASSLGGSGGSNQPQHF. The CDR3 DNA reads TGCGCCAGCAGCCTAGGAGGGTCGGGGGGTAGCAATCAGCCCCAGCATTTT.

On this clone itself: Other nucleotide sequences from this sample produce the same CDR3. V usage is TRBV5-4 and J usage is TRBJ2-5, with 8 bases aligning to TRBD2. The junction had 4 bases not matched to a gene; V was cut back by 4 bases and J by 5 bases. The CDR3 has 13 amino acids. Germline V lookup: CDR1 SGHNT, CDR2 YYREEE (reference sequence). The CDR3 region is CASSLGLGETQYF. Written as DNA, the CDR3 is TGTGCCAGCAGCCTGGGACTAGGGGAGACCCAGTACTTC.

This clone was detected a few times. The chain combines TRBV6-5 with TRBJ2-3; possible D gene TRBD1, 5 bases. The CDR3 runs to 15 residues. The ends were cut back, 6 bases at V and 3 bases at J, with 16 bases in the middle. CDR1 MNHEY and CDR2 SVGAGI come from the germline V gene. CDR3 bases: TGTGCCAGCAGCAGCAGAAGGACACTGACAGATACGCAGTATTTT. It yields the protein CASSSRRTLTDTQYF.